One and the same sample provided the 31 T cell receptor beta chains below, sequenced in a study of preoperative IRX-2 immunotherapy in early breast cancer. Assay: immunoSEQ multiplex PCR; the TCRdb copy retains only in-frame clones and omits some. The sample carries around 25,000 clones, about 87% recorded once. Treatment denoted: preoperative locoregional IRX-2 cytokine immunotherapy. The input for sequencing was tumor tissue, taken after IRX-2 immunotherapy. These receptors originate from a human donor with breast cancer.

The J gene is TRBJ1-3, the V gene TRBV11-3; 7 nucleotides line up with TRBD1. The CDR3 has 14 residues. Germline V gene sequence: CDR1 SGHNT, CDR2 YENEEA. V was pared by 5 bases and J by 1 base, with 2 bases of the junction left unmatched. The chain's CDR3 is CASSEQGSGNTIYF. In DNA, the CDR3 is TGTGCCAGCAGCGAACAGGGGTCTGGAAACACCATATATTTT.

This clone was seen just once. The CDR3 bases are TGTGCCAGCAGCTTAGGATTCTTCGGGACTAGTCGGTACAATGAGCAGTTCTTC. Its protein product is CASSLGFFGTSRYNEQFF. V is TRBV13 and J is TRBJ2-1; 8 nucleotides match TRBD2. J gave up 4 bases and V 0 bases, and 11 bases lay outside the gene matches. Germline V gene lookup returns CDR1 PRHDT and CDR2 FYEKMQ (reference sequence). This CDR3 spans 18 amino acids.

The gene calls are TRBV7-2 and TRBJ1-1; D is unresolved. V was trimmed by 5 bases and J by 2 bases, leaving 9 bases between them. The germline gives CDR1 SGHTA, CDR2 FQGNSA. The CDR3 totals 13 residues. The chain's CDR3 is CASSLLINTEAFF. The CDR3 nucleotides are TGTGCCAGCAGCCTACTGATAAACACTGAAGCTTTCTTT.

The chain has TRBV4-1 and TRBJ2-1, with TRBD1 matching over 7 bases. Germline lookup yields CDR1 MGHRA and CDR2 YSYEKL. This CDR3 spans 16 amino acids. V lost 0 bases to trimming and J lost 3 bases; unmatched junction nucleotides: 5. CDR3 bases: TGCGCCAGCAGCCAAGAAGAGCCAGGGGGCTACAATGAGCAGTTCTTC. Its translation: CASSQEEPGGYNEQFF.

The rearrangement uses TRBV6-5 and TRBJ1-2, with 9 bases identical to TRBD1. With V trimmed by 5 bases and J by 5 bases, 9 bases remained unmatched. Germline V CDR1 and CDR2: MNHEY, SVGAGI. The CDR3 is 15 amino acids. The CDR3 region has the DNA TGTGCCAGCAGTCGCGGGACAGGGACCCTATATGGCTACACCTTC. Encoded protein: CASSRGTGTLYGYTF.

The chain uses TRBV13 and TRBJ2-2; tentatively, D is TRBD2 (6 bases). CDR1 PRHDT and CDR2 FYEKMQ come from the germline V gene (reference sequence). V lost 1 base to trimming and J lost 0 bases, with 12 bases between them. CDR3 size: 17 residues. The CDR3 loop is CASSLAYGGANTGELFF. In nucleotides, the CDR3 is TGTGCCAGCAGCTTAGCTTACGGGGGAGCGAACACCGGGGAGCTGTTTTTT.

The chain joins TRBV5-1 to TRBJ2-3; D call uncertain. CDR1 SGHRS and CDR2 YFSETQ come from the germline V gene. The V end lost 2 bases, the J end lost 4 bases, and 8 bases lay between the germline ends. This CDR3 spans 13 amino acids. CDR3 DNA: TGCGCCAGCAGCTTACCAACCGCAGATACGCAGTATTTT. Protein: CASSLPTADTQYF.

J is TRBJ2-2 and V is TRBV2, with TRBD2 identical over 7 bases. V dropped 7 bases and J dropped 0; count of bases not matched to a gene: 8. The CDR3 extends over 16 amino acids. The V gene's germline CDR1 is SNHLY and CDR2 FYNNEI. CDR3 nucleotides: TGTGCCAGCAAAAACAGCGGGGCAACGAACACCGGGGAGCTGTTTTTT. This gives the protein CASKNSGATNTGELFF.

The chain carries TRBV4-1 and TRBJ1-2; D possibly corresponds to TRBD1 (5 bases). The germline V gene encodes CDR1 MGHRA and CDR2 YSYEKL. Trimming cost V 0 bases and J 0 bases, with 8 bases left between them. The length of the CDR3 is 15 residues. The CDR3 here is CASSQDRGSNYGYTF. CDR3 in DNA: TGCGCCAGCAGCCAAGATAGGGGCTCTAACTATGGCTACACCTTC.

The chain recombines TRBV7-9 with TRBJ2-3, with a possible D match to TRBD1 (5 bases). Trimming stripped 11 bases from V and 0 bases from J, with 15 bases between. Germline loops: CDR1 SEHNR, CDR2 FQNEAQ (reference sequence). There are 14 residues in the CDR3. CDR3 sequence (DNA): TGTGCCCTCACTCAGGGTGGCAGCACAGATACGCAGTATTTT. Translation gives CALTQGGSTDTQYF.

This clone appeared once. The chain is built from TRBV5-1 and TRBJ1-5; D is undetermined. CDR3 length: 17 residues. Trimming left V 4 bases short and J 5 bases short, with 22 bases between. Germline CDR1 and CDR2: SGHRS and YFSETQ. The CDR3 loop is CASSPRPPRTTYQPQHF. In nucleotides, the CDR3 is TGCGCCAGCAGCCCAAGACCACCTAGGACCACTTATCAGCCCCAGCATTTT.

The gene calls are TRBV5-4 and TRBJ1-2; weak D call: TRBD1 (6 bases). The V end lost 5 bases, the J end lost 4 bases, and 15 bases lay between the germline ends. The CDR3 runs to 14 residues. Germline V gene sequence: CDR1 SGHNT, CDR2 YYREEE (reference sequence). The CDR3 protein is CASSLNRASYGYTF. The CDR3 coding sequence is TGTGCCAGCAGTTTGAACAGGGCTAGCTATGGCTACACCTTC.

The chain employs TRBV15 and TRBJ1-3; D is undetermined. Trimming took off 4 bases at V and 5 bases at J, with 9 bases between the two ends. The CDR3 totals 13 residues. Per germline, CDR1 LNHNV and CDR2 YYDKDF (reference sequence). The CDR3 nucleotides are TGTGCCACCAGCATCAACCCTCGAAACACCATATATTTT. Translating it yields CATSINPRNTIYF. The whole variable domain, remainder taken from reference TRBV15 and TRBJ1-3, is DAMVIQNPRYQVTQFGKPVTLSCSQTLNHNVMYWYQQKSSQAPKLLFHYYDKDFNNEADTPDNFQSRRPNTSFCFLDIRSPGLGDTAMYLCATSINPRNTIYFGEGSWLTVV.

The genes are TRBV5-4 and TRBJ1-2, with TRBD1 as a possible D gene (6 bases). The V gene lost 4 bases and the J gene lost 7 bases, with 17 bases spanning the gap. This CDR3 is built from 14 residues. CDR1 is SGHNT, CDR2 YYREEE, per germline (reference sequence). CDR3 loop: CASSLIEGGSGYTF. In DNA form, the CDR3 reads TGTGCCAGCAGCCTAATTGAGGGGGGGAGTGGCTACACCTTC.

The V call is TRBV19, the J call TRBJ2-6, with D perhaps TRBD1 (5 bases). V gave up 6 bases and J gave up 0 bases, with 9 bases separating them. Germline V lookup: CDR1 LNHDA, CDR2 SQIVND (reference sequence). The CDR3 runs 15 residues. CDR3 in DNA: TGTGCCAGTAGGACAGCAGCCTCTGGGGCCAACGTCCTGACTTTC. It yields the protein CASRTAASGANVLTF.

V gene TRBV14 combines with J gene TRBJ2-2; D remains unclear. V gave up 4 bases and J gave up 3 bases, with 6 bases separating them. The CDR3 has 13 residues. Germline CDR1 SGHDN, CDR2 FVKESK. CDR3 amino acids: CASSRQHTGELFF. The CDR3 bases are TGTGCCAGCAGCCGTCAGCACACCGGGGAGCTGTTTTTT.

The chain joins TRBV5-1 to TRBJ2-3, with 7 bases identical to TRBD2. The CDR3 contains 15 residues. With 4 bases clipped from V and 3 bases from J, the junction kept 8 bases outside the gene matches. The germline gives CDR1 SGHRS, CDR2 YFSETQ. The CDR3 reads CASSPGPGGTDTQYF. As DNA, the CDR3 is TGCGCCAGCAGCCCGGGACCCGGGGGGACAGATACGCAGTATTTT.

The chain is built from TRBV21-1 and TRBJ1-2. TRBV21-1 corresponds to a pseudogene. There are 16 residues in the CDR3. The CDR3 bases are TGTGCCAGCAGCGCCATAAATCTGGGAACTTCGGATGGCTACACCTTC. It specifies CASSAINLGTSDGYTF.

This chain links TRBV27 with TRBJ2-3; no clear D gene. Trimming stripped 5 bases from V and 1 base from J, with 10 bases between. Germline V gives CDR1 MNHEY, CDR2 SMNVEV (reference sequence). The CDR3 covers 14 residues. Here the CDR3 DNA reads TGTGCCAGCAGTCGGTATCGGGGCACAGATACGCAGTATTTT. This sequence encodes CASSRYRGTDTQYF.

The chain joins TRBV19 to TRBJ1-5; a weak D match, TRBD1 (6 bases). Germline V gives CDR1 LNHDA, CDR2 SQIVND (reference sequence). This CDR3 spans 15 amino acids. Trimming left V 0 bases short and J 8 bases short, with 14 bases between. This chain's CDR3 is CASSIEGAFREPQHF. The CDR3 DNA reads as TGTGCCAGTAGTATAGAGGGGGCGTTCCGAGAGCCCCAGCATTTT.

The gene calls are TRBV5-1 and TRBJ1-1; no definite D call. This CDR3 comprises 13 residues. Trimming pared 1 base from V and 1 base from J, leaving 5 bases between. The germline gives CDR1 SGHRS, CDR2 YFSETQ. The CDR3, as DNA: TGCGCCAGCAGCTTGACCCAGAACACTGAAGCTTTCTTT. Translated, it gives CASSLTQNTEAFF. Supplemented by reference TRBV5-1 and TRBJ1-1, the full variable domain reads KAGVTQTPRYLIKTRGQQVTLSCSPISGHRSVSWYQQTPGQGLQFLFEYFSETQRNKGNFPGRFSGRQFSNSRSEMNVSTLELGDSALYLCASSLTQNTEAFFGQGTRLTVV.

The J gene is TRBJ1-1, the V gene TRBV5-1, with 8 bases matching TRBD1. The CDR3 extends over 14 amino acids. Germline V gene sequence: CDR1 SGHRS, CDR2 YFSETQ. V lost 2 bases to trimming and J lost 3 bases; unmatched junction nucleotides: 3. As DNA, the CDR3 is TGCGCCAGCAGCTTCGACAGGGGTCACACTGAAGCTTTCTTT. It encodes CASSFDRGHTEAFF. The variable domain in full, completed from reference TRBV5-1 and TRBJ1-1, reads KAGVTQTPRYLIKTRGQQVTLSCSPISGHRSVSWYQQTPGQGLQFLFEYFSETQRNKGNFPGRFSGRQFSNSRSEMNVSTLELGDSALYLCASSFDRGHTEAFFGQGTRLTVV.

This chain connects TRBV30 to TRBJ1-6; 8 bases match TRBD1. Germline V gene data show CDR1 as GTSNPN and CDR2 as SVGIG (reference sequence). This CDR3 contains 17 residues. V shed 4 bases and J 6 bases; nucleotides not matched to a gene: 14. CDR3 nucleotides: TGTGCCTGGATTACCGGGGCAGGGGGCTTCGTTAATTCACCCCTCCACTTT. It translates to CAWITGAGGFVNSPLHF.

The CDR3 is CASTALVAKNIQYF. Written as DNA, the CDR3 is TGTGCCAGCACAGCCCTTGTAGCCAAAAACATTCAGTACTTC. The V and J genes are TRBV7-2 and TRBJ2-4; D is unresolved. Trimming took 7 bases from V and 0 from J, leaving 10 bases between them. This CDR3 spans 14 amino acids. Germline V lookup: CDR1 SGHTA, CDR2 FQGNSA.

This clone was observed once. This rearrangement joins TRBV10-3 to TRBJ1-1, with TRBD1 identical over 7 bases. The CDR3 has 12 residues. V lost 9 bases and J lost 5; bases outside the gene matches: 6. Germline values: CDR1 ENHRY, CDR2 SYGVKD. The CDR3 bases are TGTGCCATAAGGGGGCTCGTAACTGAAGCTTTCTTT. Translation: CAIRGLVTEAFF.

The V and J genes are TRBV30 and TRBJ2-3; 8 nucleotides align to TRBD2. V trimming: 5 bases; J trimming: 4 bases; junction bases outside the gene matches: 2. Germline lookup yields CDR1 GTSNPN and CDR2 SVGIG (reference sequence). The length of the CDR3 is 12 residues. The CDR3 nucleotides are TGTGCCTGGGCGACTAGCGCAGATACGCAGTATTTT. As protein: CAWATSADTQYF.

V and J are TRBV5-1 and TRBJ2-2; possible D gene TRBD1, 6 bases. The CDR3 is 14 amino acids. V was clipped by 5 bases and J by 0 bases, with 8 bases between them. Germline CDR1 reads SGHRS; CDR2 reads YFSETQ. CDR3 nucleotides: TGCGCCAGCAGACAGGGAACGAACACCGGGGAGCTGTTTTTT. Translating gives CASRQGTNTGELFF.

The chain employs TRBV9 and TRBJ2-2, with 7 bases identical to TRBD1. The CDR3 contains 16 residues. The V segment lost 1 base and the J segment 5 bases; nucleotides outside the gene matches: 8. CDR1 and CDR2 (germline): SGDLS, YYNGEE. The CDR3 spells CASSVRTGVRTGELFF. In DNA form, the CDR3 reads TGTGCCAGCAGCGTACGGACAGGAGTCCGTACCGGGGAGCTGTTTTTT.

The gene calls are TRBV5-4 and TRBJ1-6; TRBD1 matches 9 bases. The trim removed 4 bases at V and 4 bases at J, leaving 3 bases unmatched. CDR3 length: 15 residues. Germline CDR1 SGHNT, CDR2 YYREEE (reference sequence). CDR3 bases: TGTGCCAGCAGCATCGGGACAGGGTATAATTCACCCCTCCACTTT. Amino acid sequence: CASSIGTGYNSPLHF. Full variable domain (remainder filled in from reference TRBV5-4 and TRBJ1-6): ETGVTQSPTHLIKTRGQQVTLRCSSQSGHNTVSWYQQALGQGPQFIFQYYREEENGRGNFPPRFSGLQFPNYSSELNVNALELDDSALYLCASSIGTGYNSPLHFGNGTRLTVT.

This clone appeared a single time. The chain employs TRBV5-1 and TRBJ1-1; TRBD1 matches at 9 bases. Unmatched junction bases numbered 13, after V lost 4 bases and J lost 6 bases. Germline lookup yields CDR1 SGHRS and CDR2 YFSETQ. The CDR3 is made up of 16 amino acids. This CDR3 is CASSHRGRVSKAEAFF. The CDR3 region has the DNA TGCGCCAGCAGCCACAGGGGGCGAGTTAGTAAAGCTGAAGCTTTCTTT.

The V and J genes are TRBV9 and TRBJ1-1; no definite D call. Germline V gene lookup returns CDR1 SGDLS and CDR2 YYNGEE. This CDR3 is 14 amino acids long. V was pared by 4 bases and J by 1 base, with 11 bases between. The CDR3 bases are TGTGCCAGCAGCTTAGGACGGGGGAACACTGAAGCTTTCTTT. Translation: CASSLGRGNTEAFF.